This T cell receptor (beta chain) appears in the sequencing data of a study of shared clonotypes between healthy human individuals. Findings of the study overall: Several donors held approximately 4.5% of naive CD4 clonotypes in common.

This CDR3 has 13 residues. Trimming stripped 4 bases from V and 5 bases from J, with 12 bases between. The germline V gene encodes CDR1 SGHRS and CDR2 YFSETQ. Assay: immunoSEQ multiplex PCR; the TCRdb copy retains only in-frame clones and omits some. This sample yields millions of clones, of which approximately 93% are seen a single time; 0.3% to 0.4% belongs to the top ten. Only one count was recorded for this clone. Its target is unknown. The sample comprised naive CD4+ T cells from PBMCs. The subset is: CD45RA+ positively selected. The origin of this receptor is a young man in good health. Some clones in this sample may be carry-over from other donors' samples. The chain links TRBV5-1 to TRBJ2-5, with a possible D match to TRBD1 (5 bases). The CDR3 DNA reads as TGCGCCAGCAGCCACCAGGGTTGGGAGACCCAGTACTTC. This sequence encodes CASSHQGWETQYF.